This TCR beta chain comes out of a study of response to subunit inactivated influenza vaccine. V lost 4 bases and J lost 0; bases outside the gene matches: 17. This CDR3 comprises 20 residues. Looked up from germline, CDR1 is MNHEY and CDR2 is SVGEGT. Each CDR3 protein gets one entry after TCRdb re-called the RT-PCR reads with MiXCR. The repertoire holds 500,000 to 650,000 distinct CDR3 sequences, with 6% to 9% as singletons. This clonotype was picked up a small number of times. Its antigen is not identified. Points from the study as a whole: Every seasonal influenza vaccination brings in few new T cells, the authors suggested.

Sequencing used PBMCs from blood, obtained roughly 24 months after vaccination. The chain has TRBV6-2 or TRBV6-3 and TRBJ1-1; 10 nucleotides match TRBD1. The receptor was isolated from a man between 50 and 75 years old who received an inactivated influenza vaccine. The CDR3, as DNA: TGTGCCAGCAGTTCGCTCCTCCCGGGACAGGGGTTGTTAATGAACACTGAAGCTTTCTTT. Its translation: CASSSLLPGQGLLMNTEAFF.